What follows are 32 T cell receptor beta chains derived from one specimen sequenced in a study of T cell changes during pregnancy in multiple sclerosis. TCRdb's copy holds only in-frame clones and misses some; the assay was immunoSEQ multiplex PCR. The sample gives around 130,000 clones, 90% to 98% of which show up once; 0.44% is in the top ten. Here the sequenced sample was peripheral blood, taken after pregnancy. The source is a female donor with multiple sclerosis, enrolled in a pregnancy study.

The gene calls are TRBV11-2 and TRBJ2-1; D not resolved. V lost 1 base and J 8 bases, leaving 9 bases between the germline ends. Germline V gene sequence: CDR1 SGHAT, CDR2 FQNNGV. There are 13 residues in the CDR3. As DNA, the CDR3 is TGTGCCAGCAGCTTAGTGGTTGGGCATGAGCAGTTCTTC. It translates to CASSLVVGHEQFF.

The chain joins TRBV29-1 to TRBJ2-1; no definite D call. CDR3 size: 12 residues. Per the germline V gene, CDR1 is SQVTM and CDR2 is ANQGSEA. The ends were cut back, 5 bases at V and 4 bases at J, with 9 bases in the middle. Written as DNA, the CDR3 is TGCAGCGTTTCTCGCGCATACAATGAGCAGTTCTTC. It yields the protein CSVSRAYNEQFF.

The chain is built from TRBV6-5 and TRBJ2-7; unclear D gene. From germline, CDR1 is MNHEY and CDR2 SVGAGI. The CDR3 spans 13 residues. Trimming shortened V by 4 bases and J by 1 base, and 8 bases separated the two germline ends. The CDR3 DNA follows: TGTGCCAGCAGTTCCACAGTGTCCTACGAGCAGTACTTC. Its protein is CASSSTVSYEQYF.

This sequence joins TRBV19 and TRBJ1-2; tentatively, D is TRBD1 (6 bases). There are 13 residues in the CDR3. Germline V CDR1 and CDR2: LNHDA, SQIVND (reference sequence). V was pared by 6 bases and J by 4 bases, with 12 bases between. The CDR3 sequence is CASRRTVLYGYTF. In DNA form, the CDR3 reads TGTGCCAGTAGAAGGACAGTCCTCTATGGCTACACCTTC.

The chain has TRBV14 and TRBJ2-1, with 10 bases fitting TRBD2. The ends lost 1 base at V and 7 bases at J; junction bases unmatched: 4. Germline loops: CDR1 SGHDN, CDR2 FVKESK. The CDR3 is made up of 15 amino acids. In DNA, the CDR3 is TGTGCCAGCAGCCAAGCGGGGACTAGCGTAAATGAGCAGTTCTTC. This gives the protein CASSQAGTSVNEQFF.

This chain joins TRBV5-4 and TRBJ2-7, with 7 nucleotides matching TRBD1. The germline CDR1 and CDR2 sequences are SGHNT and YYREEE (reference sequence). The CDR3 sequence is 15 residues long. V was pared by 4 bases and J by 0 bases, with 7 bases of the junction left unmatched. The CDR3 loop reads CASSNRGPYSYEQYF. CDR3 sequence (DNA): TGTGCCAGCAGCAACAGGGGACCCTACTCCTACGAGCAGTACTTC.

This chain links TRBV7-2 with TRBJ1-3; D is undetermined. Per the germline V gene, CDR1 is SGHTA and CDR2 is FQGNSA. CDR3 length: 16 residues. The germline V and J ends were trimmed by 2 bases and 3 bases, with 14 bases remaining between them. Written as DNA, the CDR3 is TGTGCCAGCAGCTTAACGGGAGTTGATGGTGGAAACACCATATATTTT. As protein: CASSLTGVDGGNTIYF. Full variable domain (outside the CDR3, taken from reference TRBV7-2 and TRBJ1-3): GAGVSQSPSNKVTEKGKDVELRCDPISGHTALYWYRQSLGQGLEFLIYFQGNSAPDKSGLPSDRFSAERTGGSVSTLTIQRTQQEDSAVYLCASSLTGVDGGNTIYFGEGSWLTVV.

This rearrangement joins TRBV19 to TRBJ2-1, with D tentatively TRBD2 (6 bases). CDR3 length equals 15 residues. CDR1 and CDR2 (germline): LNHDA, SQIVND (reference sequence). Trimming took 10 bases from V and 7 from J, leaving 23 bases between them. CDR3: CATRSTPGVGNEQFF. The CDR3 DNA reads TGTGCCACTAGGAGCACGCCGGGAGTCGGAAATGAGCAGTTCTTC.

This clone was recorded a few times. This sequence joins TRBV6-5 and TRBJ1-1; tentative D call: TRBD1 (6 bases). The V end was cut by 1 base, the J end by 3 bases, with 9 bases between. The CDR3 runs 14 residues. Germline V CDR1 and CDR2: MNHEY, SVGAGI. The CDR3 coding sequence is TGTGCCAGCAGTTACTTTTACAGGGACACTGAAGCTTTCTTT. It codes for CASSYFYRDTEAFF.

This clone has a single count. The rearrangement links TRBV11-2 to TRBJ2-3, with TRBD1 matching over 7 bases. Unmatched junction bases numbered 5, after V lost 5 bases and J lost 3 bases. CDR3 size: 14 residues. The V gene's germline CDR1 is SGHAT and CDR2 FQNNGV. The CDR3 DNA sequence: TGTGCCAGCAGCCCCTACAGGGGAACAGATACGCAGTATTTT. Translated: CASSPYRGTDTQYF.

The genes are TRBV11-2 and TRBJ2-2, with 9 bases matching TRBD1. V gave up 6 bases and J gave up 4 bases; unmatched junction bases: 3. This CDR3 is 14 amino acids long. Germline V gene lookup returns CDR1 SGHAT and CDR2 FQNNGV. The CDR3 DNA is TGTGCCAGCAGGGGACAGGGAGGCACCGGGGAGCTGTTTTTT. The encoded protein is CASRGQGGTGELFF.

The V gene is TRBV7-2, the J gene TRBJ2-5; TRBD1 might be the D (5 bases). The CDR3 has 15 residues. V was pared by 5 bases and J by 1 base, with 14 bases between. Germline CDR1 and CDR2: SGHTA and FQGNSA. For the CDR3, the DNA is TGTGCCAGCAGCAAGGGGCACCCTAGCCAAGAGACCCAGTACTTC. This encodes CASSKGHPSQETQYF.

This clone was seen only once. The rearrangement links TRBV29-1 to TRBJ2-3; perhaps TRBD2 as D (7 bases). Germline CDR1 and CDR2: SQVTM and ANQGSEA. This CDR3 has 17 residues. Trimming removed 4 bases from V and 0 bases from J, with 20 bases in between. CDR3 sequence reads: CSVVGGRASPSTDTQYF. Written as DNA, the CDR3 is TGCAGCGTTGTAGGGGGGAGGGCCTCCCCTAGCACAGATACGCAGTATTTT.

The chain has TRBV4-3 and TRBJ2-2, with D hard to call. Trimming took 1 base from V and 0 from J, leaving 9 bases between them. The CDR3 sequence is 16 residues long. The germline gives CDR1 LGHNA, CDR2 YSLEER. CDR3 nucleotide sequence: TGCGCCAGCAGCCAAGGCAGCGCCGCGAACACCGGGGAGCTGTTTTTT. It yields the protein CASSQGSAANTGELFF.

V gene TRBV5-1 combines with J gene TRBJ2-2; TRBD2 matches 14 bases. CDR3 length equals 17 residues. From germline, CDR1 is SGHRS and CDR2 YFSETQ. V gave up 4 bases and J gave up 4 bases; unmatched junction bases: 6. The CDR3 reads CASSPGTSGRGTGELFF. In nucleotides, the CDR3 is TGCGCCAGCAGCCCAGGGACTAGCGGGAGAGGCACCGGGGAGCTGTTTTTT.

V gene TRBV7-8 combines with J gene TRBJ2-2; 13 positions agree with TRBD2. Germline-derived CDR1 and CDR2 are SGHVS and FQNEAQ. The CDR3 is 17 residues long. V was clipped by 3 bases and J by 3 bases; unmatched bases: 4. The CDR3 nucleotides read TGTGCCAGCAGCTTGGGACTAGCGGGATCTTACACCGGGGAGCTGTTTTTT. Its translation is CASSLGLAGSYTGELFF.

This chain links TRBV28 with TRBJ2-7; D ambiguous. CDR3 length: 15 residues. V gave up 2 bases and J gave up 2 bases, with 13 bases separating them. Germline V gives CDR1 MDHEN, CDR2 SYDVKM. CDR3 residues: CASSLPTVPPYEQYF. The DNA for the CDR3 is TGTGCCAGCAGTTTACCTACGGTTCCACCCTACGAGCAGTACTTC.

The chain joins TRBV6-4 to TRBJ2-5, with no clear D. The CDR3 is 12 amino acids. V lost 7 bases, J lost 1 base, and 7 bases lay in between. Germline lookup yields CDR1 MRHNA and CDR2 SNTAGT. CDR3 in DNA: TGTGCCAGCAATAGATTCCAAGAGACCCAGTACTTC. It codes for CASNRFQETQYF.

In DNA form, the CDR3 reads TGTGCCAGCAGGCCCAGGGACACCGGGGAGCTGTTTTTT. It translates to CASRPRDTGELFF. This chain links TRBV27 with TRBJ2-2, with D possibly being TRBD1 (5 bases). V lost 6 bases to trimming and J lost 3 bases, with 8 bases between them. The CDR3 totals 13 residues. In germline, CDR1 is MNHEY, CDR2 SMNVEV (reference sequence).

The chain uses TRBV18 and TRBJ2-1; TRBD2 agrees at 7 bases. The J segment lost 6 bases and the V segment lost 3 bases, leaving 17 bases of the junction unmatched. The CDR3 length is 18 residues. Germline-derived CDR1 and CDR2 are KGHSH and LQKENI. The CDR3: CASSPVWASGTPTNEQFF. The CDR3 coding sequence is TGTGCCAGCTCACCCGTGTGGGCTAGCGGAACGCCAACCAATGAGCAGTTCTTC.

The chain recombines TRBV5-1 with TRBJ2-3, with a weak D call TRBD2 (6 bases). In germline, CDR1 is SGHRS, CDR2 YFSETQ. The CDR3 has 16 residues. V was pared by 0 bases and J by 0 bases, with 11 bases between. CDR3 sequence reads: CASSLAGGTSTDTQYF. The CDR3 DNA reads TGCGCCAGCAGCTTGGCCGGGGGAACTAGCACAGATACGCAGTATTTT.

This chain's CDR3 is CATSRDQGANEKLFF. The CDR3 region has the DNA TGTGCCACCAGCAGAGACCAAGGGGCTAATGAAAAACTGTTTTTT. J is TRBJ1-4 and V is TRBV15, with D perhaps matching TRBD1 (5 bases). Germline V gives CDR1 LNHNV, CDR2 YYDKDF (reference sequence). CDR3 size: 15 residues. V was cut by 0 bases and J by 3 bases, with 8 bases left in between.

This sequence joins TRBV15 and TRBJ2-3, with no clear D. V was trimmed by 6 bases and J by 0 bases, leaving 7 bases between them. CDR3 length equals 13 residues. In germline, CDR1 is LNHNV, CDR2 YYDKDF (reference sequence). The CDR3 reads CATRAPSTDTQYF. CDR3 DNA: TGTGCCACCAGGGCCCCTAGCACAGATACGCAGTATTTT.

The rearrangement links TRBV9 to TRBJ2-3; 7 bases are shared with TRBD2. J lost 6 bases, V lost 0 bases, and 10 bases had no gene match. This CDR3 has 16 amino acids. The germline V gene has CDR1 SGDLS and CDR2 YYNGEE. The CDR3 here is CASSVDAGGSRDTQYF. In nucleotides, the CDR3 is TGTGCCAGCAGCGTAGATGCGGGCGGGAGCAGGGATACGCAGTATTTT.

V is TRBV18 and J is TRBJ2-2; maybe TRBD1 (6 bases). Germline V gene data show CDR1 as KGHSH and CDR2 as LQKENI. Between the trimmed V and J ends, which lost 4 bases and 2 bases, there was a span of 11 bases. The CDR3 covers 15 residues. The CDR3 nucleotides are TGTGCCAGCTCACTTCAGGGGTCTAACACCGGGGAGCTGTTTTTT. Its protein product is CASSLQGSNTGELFF.

This rearrangement joins TRBV5-1 to TRBJ1-1; 9 positions match TRBD1. The junction had 5 bases not matched to a gene; V was cut back by 2 bases and J by 6 bases. The CDR3 covers 14 residues. Germline V gene lookup returns CDR1 SGHRS and CDR2 YFSETQ. The CDR3 DNA follows: TGCGCCAGCAGCTTTCGACAGGGGGGGGCTGAAGCTTTCTTT. Encoded protein: CASSFRQGGAEAFF.

The CDR3: CAISGLAGGPGETQYF. The CDR3 bases are TGTGCCATCAGTGGACTAGCGGGAGGGCCTGGAGAGACCCAGTACTTC. The gene calls are TRBV10-3 and TRBJ2-5; 14 nucleotides line up with TRBD2. V lost 4 bases and J lost 4; bases outside the gene matches: 5. CDR1 and CDR2 (germline): ENHRY, SYGVKD. The CDR3 spans 16 residues.

This chain joins TRBV11-2 and TRBJ2-1, with 8 bases lining up with TRBD2. CDR3 size: 15 residues. V lost 5 bases, J lost 9 bases, and 12 bases stayed unmatched. Germline V gene lookup returns CDR1 SGHAT and CDR2 FQNNGV. The CDR3 nucleotides are TGTGCCAGCAGCCGTAGCGGGAACGGACCCGGTGAGCAGTTCTTC. Residues: CASSRSGNGPGEQFF.

This chain joins TRBV7-2 and TRBJ2-5, with TRBD2 as a possible D gene (6 bases). The germline V and J ends were trimmed by 1 base and 2 bases, with 11 bases remaining between them. Germline CDR1 SGHTA, CDR2 FQGNSA. This CDR3 region has 15 residues. Here the CDR3 DNA reads TGTGCCAGCAGCTTAGTGGGCGGGGATCAAGAGACCCAGTACTTC. Translating gives CASSLVGGDQETQYF.

This chain uses TRBV5-1 with TRBJ2-3, with TRBD2 as a possible D gene (6 bases). The CDR3 covers 16 residues. The V end lost 0 bases, the J end lost 0 bases, and 11 bases lay between the germline ends. The germline V gene encodes CDR1 SGHRS and CDR2 YFSETQ. The CDR3 region is CASSLAGGPSTDTQYF. The DNA of the CDR3 is TGCGCCAGCAGCTTGGCCGGGGGTCCTAGCACAGATACGCAGTATTTT.

The chain combines TRBV6-1 with TRBJ1-2, with unresolved D. This CDR3 has 15 residues. Germline assignment: CDR1 MNHNS and CDR2 SASEGT. The V and J ends lost 4 bases and 3 bases respectively, with 15 bases between them. CDR3 sequence reads: CASSGSGIPDYGYTF. The DNA of the CDR3 is TGTGCCAGCAGTGGATCCGGGATCCCTGACTATGGCTACACCTTC.

The rearrangement joins TRBV27 to TRBJ2-5; 9 nucleotides align to TRBD2. The CDR3 is 15 amino acids. Germline CDR1 MNHEY, CDR2 SMNVEV (reference sequence). V gave up 1 base and J gave up 1 base; unmatched junction bases: 1. CDR3 in amino acids: CASSLLAGAQETQYF. CDR3 nucleotides: TGTGCCAGCAGTTTATTAGCGGGGGCCCAAGAGACCCAGTACTTC.